This T cell receptor beta chain was captured in a study of blood T cell repertoires in COVID-19. Across the study: PBMCs, B-cell-depleted T cells, or T cells were the source of the cDNA or gDNA that made up the material.

Germline V lookup: CDR1 MNHEY, CDR2 SVGEGT. V lost 0 bases and J 6 bases, leaving 9 bases between the germline ends. The CDR3 has 13 residues. Here immunoSEQ multiplex PCR was the method, and the copy in TCRdb shows in-frame clones only, minus some. Here the sample spans 150,000 or so clones, approximately 88% being singletons. The sequencing sample was made of peripheral blood. V usage is TRBV6-2 or TRBV6-3 and J usage is TRBJ2-7, with D possibly being TRBD2 (5 bases). The sequence was obtained from a human donor in a cohort sampled during active COVID-19. Here the CDR3 DNA reads TGTGCCAGCAGTTACTCAGCGGTAACCGAGCAGTACTTC. Translation gives CASSYSAVTEQYF.